One and the same sample provided the 28 T cell receptor beta chains below, sequenced in a study of T cells in Graves' hyperthyroidism and ophthalmopathy. Amplified TCR beta CDR3 regions derived from RNA transcripts. HTBI primers drove first-round RT-PCR of the TCR CDR3. TCRdb re-derived calls from the multiplex PCR reads in MiXCR, one entry per CDR3 protein. The table lists approximately 570,000 distinct CDR3 sequences, nearly 20% of them singletons. Specimen: blood. The receptors originated from a man aged 40-49 years with Graves' ophthalmopathy.

The V and J genes are TRBV28 and TRBJ2-3; D is perhaps TRBD1 (6 bases). Trimming took 5 bases from V and 2 from J, leaving 14 bases between them. This CDR3 comprises 15 residues. In germline, CDR1 is MDHEN, CDR2 SYDVKM. CDR3 sequence reads: CASSLSTGLTDTQYF. The CDR3 nucleotides are TGTGCCAGCAGTCTTTCTACAGGGCTCACAGATACGCAGTATTTT.

This clonotype occurred many times. The chain couples TRBV2 to TRBJ1-5; a possible D gene is TRBD1 (5 bases). V lost 5 bases and J lost 5, with 10 bases in between. The length of the CDR3 is 13 residues. The germline V gene encodes CDR1 SNHLY and CDR2 FYNNEI. The CDR3 nucleotides read TGTGCCAGCAGTTCAGGGTCTCATCAGCCCCAGCATTTT. Translated: CASSSGSHQPQHF.

At least ten counts were recorded for this clonotype. The chain is built from TRBV6-2 or TRBV6-3 and TRBJ2-2, with TRBD2 matching over 12 bases. V was pared by 5 bases and J by 0 bases, with 10 bases of the junction left unmatched. The CDR3 covers 19 residues. Germline CDR1 is MNHEY and CDR2 is SVGEGT. The CDR3 loop is CASSHTRTSGVANTGELFF. DNA of the CDR3: TGTGCCAGCAGTCACACCCGGACTAGCGGGGTCGCGAACACCGGGGAGCTGTTTTTT.

This clonotype was found a few times. In nucleotides, the CDR3 is TGTGCCAGCAGTTCCGGGACAGCCTTCGGAGTACGACCCCAGCATTTT. Residues: CASSSGTAFGVRPQHF. The genes are TRBV12-3 or TRBV12-4 and TRBJ1-5, with 7 bases aligning to TRBD1. This CDR3 has 16 residues. V trimming: 4 bases; J trimming: 10 bases; junction bases outside the gene matches: 16.

This clonotype has ten or more counts. The gene calls are TRBV7-2 and TRBJ2-7; 9 bases map to TRBD2. V lost 4 bases, J lost 5 bases, and 6 bases stayed unmatched. This CDR3 is 14 amino acids long. Germline CDR1 SGHTA, CDR2 FQGNSA. Here the CDR3 reads CASSSGLASDEQYF. DNA of the CDR3: TGTGCCAGCAGCTCGGGACTAGCAAGCGACGAGCAGTACTTC.

Worth noting for this clonotype: A much more abundant neighbour one base away suggests this may be a read error. The chain is built from TRBV20-1 and TRBJ1-1; 7 bases are shared with TRBD1. CDR3 size: 16 residues. Germline values: CDR1 DFQATT, CDR2 SNEGSKA (reference sequence). CDR3 DNA: TGCGGTGCTACCGGCGGGGACAGCCAACGGGGCACTGAAGCTTTCTTT. Its translation is CGATGGDSQRGTEAFF.

This clonotype was counted at least ten times. V usage is TRBV30 and J usage is TRBJ1-2; D unresolved. Germline V gene lookup returns CDR1 GTSNPN and CDR2 SVGIG (reference sequence). V lost 2 bases and J 4 bases, leaving 5 bases between the germline ends. This CDR3 contains 11 residues. In nucleotides, the CDR3 is TGTGCCTGGAGTCCAATCTATGGCTACACCTTC. Amino acid sequence: CAWSPIYGYTF.

Many counts were recorded for this clonotype. This chain uses TRBV5-8 with TRBJ2-3, with D perhaps assigned TRBD1 or TRBD2 (6 bases each). V lost 0 bases, J lost 2 bases, and 10 bases lay in between. Germline V gene sequence: CDR1 SGHTS, CDR2 YDEGEE. The CDR3 totals 15 residues. DNA of the CDR3: TGTGCCAGCAGCTTGGGGGGGGCAAACACAGATACGCAGTATTTT. This translates into CASSLGGANTDTQYF.

This clonotype was detected ten times or more. The chain couples TRBV5-1 to TRBJ2-1; the match to TRBD2 covers 8 bases. The CDR3 loop spans 15 amino acids. CDR1 is SGHRS and CDR2 is YFSETQ in the germline V gene. V dropped 1 base and J dropped 3; count of bases not matched to a gene: 3. CDR3 bases: TGCGCCAGCAGCTTGCCGGGAGGGATCTACAATGAGCAGTTCTTC. This encodes CASSLPGGIYNEQFF.

This chain connects TRBV20-1 to TRBJ2-1; 14 bases align to TRBD2. This CDR3 has 15 amino acids. The trim removed 6 bases at V and 5 bases at J, leaving 6 bases unmatched. The germline gives CDR1 DFQATT, CDR2 SNEGSKA (reference sequence). CDR3 amino acids: CSAQGLAGVHNEQFF. CDR3 DNA: TGCAGTGCCCAGGGACTAGCGGGAGTCCACAATGAGCAGTTCTTC.

The sample holds a few counts of this clonotype. The rearrangement joins TRBV10-3 to TRBJ2-2; D call uncertain. The CDR3 sequence is 10 residues long. Trimming removed 6 bases at V and 7 bases at J, with 3 bases between. Germline V lookup: CDR1 ENHRY, CDR2 SYGVKD. CDR3 nucleotides: TGTGCCATCAGCAACGGGGAGCTGTTTTTT. Its protein product is CAISNGELFF.

This clonotype was detected a few times. This chain uses TRBV5-1 with TRBJ1-2; 7 bases fit TRBD1. CDR3 length: 13 amino acids. V shed 2 bases, J shed 8 bases, and the junction held 6 bases outside the gene matches. Germline values: CDR1 SGHRS, CDR2 YFSETQ. CDR3 region: CASSFGLGGGYTF. CDR3 nucleotide sequence: TGCGCCAGCAGCTTTGGTCTAGGGGGCGGCTACACCTTC.

This clonotype was detected only a few times. This rearrangement joins TRBV7-3 to TRBJ1-4, with 12 bases matching TRBD1. J gave up 10 bases and V 6 bases, and 12 bases lay outside the gene matches. CDR1 SGHTA and CDR2 FQGTGA come from the germline V gene. This CDR3 is built from 16 residues. CDR3 region: CASRYRDRGHLGKLFF. The CDR3, as DNA: TGTGCCAGCAGGTACCGGGACAGGGGGCACCTTGGAAAACTGTTTTTT. The variable domain in full, with the rest retrieved from reference TRBV7-3 and TRBJ1-4, is GAGVSQTPSNKVTEKGKYVELRCDPISGHTALYWYRQSLGQGPEFLIYFQGTGAADDSGLPNDRFFAVRPEGSVSTLKIQRTERGDSAVYLCASRYRDRGHLGKLFFGSGTQLSVL.

There are a few counts of this clonotype. This chain joins TRBV5-8 and TRBJ2-1; 12 nucleotides agree with TRBD2. The CDR3 is made up of 16 amino acids. The germline gives CDR1 SGHTS, CDR2 YDEGEE. Losses at the gene ends were 4 bases for V and 3 bases for J; bases not matched to a gene: 5. This chain's CDR3 is CASSQGLAGFYNEQFF. DNA of the CDR3: TGTGCCAGCAGCCAAGGACTAGCGGGGTTCTACAATGAGCAGTTCTTC.

V is TRBV30 and J is TRBJ1-4, with D possibly TRBD1 on 6 matching bases. Germline-derived CDR1 and CDR2 are GTSNPN and SVGIG (reference sequence). This CDR3 has 16 residues. V was clipped by 4 bases and J by 6 bases, with 21 bases between them. CDR3 protein: CAWMSSAGTPDEKLFF. The CDR3 nucleotides are TGTGCCTGGATGAGTTCGGCCGGGACACCTGATGAAAAACTGTTTTTT.

This clonotype occurred many times. CDR3 in DNA: TGTGCCAGCAGGGTCAGACAGGGGAGCGATGGCTACACCTTC. It encodes CASRVRQGSDGYTF. The genes are TRBV2 and TRBJ1-2; the match to TRBD1 covers 8 bases. CDR1 is SNHLY, CDR2 FYNNEI, per germline. Trimming removed 6 bases from V and 6 bases from J; junction bases left unmatched: 9. The CDR3 has 14 residues. The full variable domain, rest sourced from reference TRBV2 and TRBJ1-2, is EPEVTQTPSHQVTQMGQEVILRCVPISNHLYFYWYRQILGQKVEFLVSFYNNEISEKSEIFDDQFSVERPDGSNFTLKIRSTKLEDSAMYFCASRVRQGSDGYTFGSGTRLTVV.

This chain links TRBV10-3 with TRBJ1-2; 10 nucleotides agree with TRBD1. Germline V CDR1 and CDR2: ENHRY, SYGVKD. CDR3 length: 11 amino acids. With V trimmed by 8 bases and J by 6 bases, 0 bases remained unmatched. CDR3 in amino acids: CAIGQGDGYTF. The CDR3 nucleotides are TGTGCCATCGGACAGGGGGATGGCTACACCTTC.

The genes are TRBV28 and TRBJ1-2; perhaps TRBD1 as D (5 bases). The CDR3 has 13 residues. The V end lost 5 bases, the J end lost 6 bases, and 13 bases lay between the germline ends. Germline CDR1 and CDR2: MDHEN and SYDVKM. The CDR3 spells CASSLQEPNGYTF. The DNA for the CDR3 is TGTGCCAGCAGTCTACAGGAACCCAATGGCTACACCTTC.

This clonotype was counted at least ten times. This chain joins TRBV3-1 and TRBJ1-1; no definite D call. V was trimmed by 1 base and J by 1 base, leaving 10 bases between them. Germline loops: CDR1 LGHDT, CDR2 YNNKEL (reference sequence). CDR3 size: 15 residues. The CDR3 reads CASSQVPIPNTEAFF. The CDR3 nucleotides read TGTGCCAGCAGCCAAGTACCCATCCCGAACACTGAAGCTTTCTTT.

At least ten counts were recorded for this clonotype. The J gene is TRBJ2-1, the V gene TRBV7-3; D call uncertain. Trimming took 4 bases from V and 3 from J, leaving 7 bases between them. The CDR3 consists of 13 residues. Germline CDR1 SGHTA, CDR2 FQGTGA. Here the CDR3 DNA reads TGTGCCAGCAGCTCCACCTACTACAATGAGCAGTTCTTC. As protein: CASSSTYYNEQFF.

The chain links TRBV20-1 to TRBJ1-2, with 7 bases aligning to TRBD1. This CDR3 comprises 12 residues. V trimming: 3 bases; J trimming: 7 bases; junction bases outside the gene matches: 5. In germline, CDR1 is DFQATT, CDR2 SNEGSKA (reference sequence). As DNA, the CDR3 is TGCAGTGCTAGTGACAGGGAGGGTGGCTACACCTTC. Amino acid sequence: CSASDREGGYTF.

This clonotype was detected many times. V is TRBV7-2 and J is TRBJ2-6, with a weak D call TRBD1 (5 bases). The V and J ends lost 5 bases and 0 bases respectively, with 8 bases between them. This CDR3 comprises 15 residues. In germline, CDR1 is SGHTA, CDR2 FQGNSA. The CDR3 region is CASSRDSSGANVLTF. As DNA, the CDR3 is TGTGCCAGCAGCCGAGACAGCTCTGGGGCCAACGTCCTGACTTTC.

This clonotype turned up a few times. The chain employs TRBV7-2 and TRBJ2-5; D might be TRBD1 (5 bases). Trimming removed 5 bases from V and 6 bases from J, with 19 bases in between. There are 15 residues in the CDR3. Per germline, CDR1 SGHTA and CDR2 FQGNSA. In nucleotides, the CDR3 is TGTGCCAGCAGCACCAGGGATAGCCTCCGGAAGACCCAGTACTTC. It encodes CASSTRDSLRKTQYF.

V and J are TRBV19 and TRBJ1-6, with 7 bases identical to TRBD1. With 4 bases clipped from V and 7 bases from J, the junction kept 7 bases outside the gene matches. The CDR3 loop spans 15 amino acids. CDR1 and CDR2 from the germline V gene are LNHDA and SQIVND (reference sequence). CDR3 DNA sequence: TGTGCCAGTAGTACAGAGGACAGGAAGAATTCACCCCTCCACTTT. Protein: CASSTEDRKNSPLHF.

The chain recombines TRBV20-1 with TRBJ1-4, with D possibly being TRBD1 (6 bases). Trimming shortened V by 5 bases and J by 0 bases, and 10 bases separated the two germline ends. The CDR3 extends over 14 amino acids. Per the germline V gene, CDR1 is DFQATT and CDR2 is SNEGSKA (reference sequence). The CDR3 bases are TGCAGTGCTCCCAACAGGGCAACTAATGAAAAACTGTTTTTT. Amino acids: CSAPNRATNEKLFF.

The gene calls are TRBV5-4 and TRBJ2-5; TRBD1 might be the D (6 bases). Germline V gene lookup returns CDR1 SGHNT and CDR2 YYREEE (reference sequence). There are 14 residues in the CDR3. Trimming left V 2 bases short and J 4 bases short, with 12 bases between. CDR3 coding DNA: TGTGCCAGCAGCTTATCAGGGGCCGGAGAGACCCAGTACTTC. Protein: CASSLSGAGETQYF.

This clonotype was found a few times. The chain couples TRBV14 to TRBJ2-7; TRBD1 agrees at 9 bases. The CDR3 runs 15 residues. With 3 bases clipped from V and 2 bases from J, the junction kept 5 bases outside the gene matches. Germline CDR1 and CDR2: SGHDN and FVKESK. CDR3 in amino acids: CASSQRTGVPYEQYF. CDR3 coding DNA: TGTGCCAGCAGCCAGCGGACAGGGGTTCCCTACGAGCAGTACTTC. Variable domain in full (rest from reference TRBV14 and TRBJ2-7): EAGVTQFPSHSVIEKGQTVTLRCDPISGHDNLYWYRRVMGKEIKFLLHFVKESKQDESGMPNNRFLAERTGGTYSTLKVQPAELEDSGVYFCASSQRTGVPYEQYFGPGTRLTVT.

This clonotype was seen repeatedly, ten times or more. The chain uses TRBV2 and TRBJ1-2; D not resolved. V was shortened by 1 base and J by 5 bases, with 11 bases between the two germline ends. The V gene's germline CDR1 is SNHLY and CDR2 FYNNEI. There are 14 residues in the CDR3. This chain's CDR3 is CASSEDGIGYGYTF. The DNA of the CDR3 is TGTGCCAGCAGTGAAGATGGGATTGGGTATGGCTACACCTTC.